The rows below give T cell receptor beta chains drawn from one sample of a study of graft-versus-host responses after intestinal transplantation. The method was immunoSEQ multiplex PCR; TCRdb's version includes in-frame clones alone and lacks a portion of them. The table shows around 99,000 clones, with approximately 94% occurring only once. These receptors' antigens are unknown. The sample was unstimulated CD8+ T cells sorted from spleen or lymph node cells, taken before intestinal transplant. The receptors stem from a human donor who received an intestinal transplant. The CDR3 runs from the conserved cysteine through the conserved F or W. Fields, in order: CDR3 length, V gene, clone size, J gene, D gene, CDR3 DNA, CDR3 protein. The D gene is left open where the match is weak. Only some rows state a clone size, as once, few, many or a class for expanded clones.

cdr3_length: 14; v_call: TRBV13; clone_size: -; j_call: TRBJ1-1; d_call: -; cdr3_nt: TGTGCCAGCAGCTTATCCTCAGGGGCCACTGAAGCTTTCTTT; cdr3_aa: CASSLSSGATEAFF
cdr3_length: 15; v_call: TRBV5-5; clone_size: -; j_call: TRBJ2-3; d_call: TRBD2; cdr3_nt: TGTGCCAGCAGCTCTAGCGGGGGGGCAACAGATACGCAGTATTTT; cdr3_aa: CASSSSGGATDTQYF
cdr3_length: 13; v_call: TRBV4-2; clone_size: -; j_call: TRBJ2-7; d_call: -; cdr3_nt: TGTGCCAGCAGCCAAGTGGGCAGCTACGAGCAGTACTTC; cdr3_aa: CASSQVGSYEQYF
cdr3_length: 15; v_call: TRBV9; clone_size: -; j_call: TRBJ2-1; d_call: TRBD2; cdr3_nt: TGTGCCAGCAGCGTAGTGGGACTAGCATCCAATGAGCAGTTCTTC; cdr3_aa: CASSVVGLASNEQFF
cdr3_length: 15; v_call: TRBV27; clone_size: -; j_call: TRBJ1-6; d_call: -; cdr3_nt: TGTGCCAGCAGTTCACAACAGGGCGCGGTGGCACCCCTCCACTTT; cdr3_aa: CASSSQQGAVAPLHF
cdr3_length: 14; v_call: TRBV29-1; clone_size: -; j_call: TRBJ2-2; d_call: TRBD2; cdr3_nt: TGCAGCGTTGGCCCTAGCGGATACACCGGGGAGCTGTTTTTT; cdr3_aa: CSVGPSGYTGELFF
cdr3_length: 16; v_call: TRBV6-1; clone_size: -; j_call: TRBJ2-1; d_call: TRBD1; cdr3_nt: TGTGCCAGCAGTGGGCCCCGACAGGGAATTGTCAATGAGCAGTTCTTC; cdr3_aa: CASSGPRQGIVNEQFF
cdr3_length: 15; v_call: TRBV2; clone_size: -; j_call: TRBJ1-6; d_call: TRBD1; cdr3_nt: TGTGCCAGCGGGGACTCCGGGACAGGGGATTCACCCCTCCACTTT; cdr3_aa: CASGDSGTGDSPLHF
cdr3_length: 15; v_call: TRBV5-4; clone_size: -; j_call: TRBJ1-4; d_call: -; cdr3_nt: TGTGCCAGCAGCGAGTCAGGGTTTGTGAATGAAAAACTGTTTTTT; cdr3_aa: CASSESGFVNEKLFF
cdr3_length: 14; v_call: TRBV11-2; clone_size: -; j_call: TRBJ2-5; d_call: -; cdr3_nt: TGTGCCAGCAGCTTCTCAGGGTTCCAAGAGACCCAGTACTTC; cdr3_aa: CASSFSGFQETQYF
cdr3_length: 17; v_call: TRBV27; clone_size: -; j_call: TRBJ2-2; d_call: TRBD2; cdr3_nt: TGTGCCAGCAGCTCATACCCGAACGGGGGGGCCACCGGGGAGCTGTTTTTT; cdr3_aa: CASSSYPNGGATGELFF
cdr3_length: 14; v_call: TRBV6-5; clone_size: -; j_call: TRBJ2-7; d_call: -; cdr3_nt: TGTGCCAGCAGATACCACGATCGGTCCTACGAGCAGTACTTC; cdr3_aa: CASRYHDRSYEQYF
cdr3_length: 17; v_call: TRBV2; clone_size: -; j_call: TRBJ2-5; d_call: -; cdr3_nt: TGTGCCAGCAGTGAATACTCCGGCGCGGCCCGAGCCGAGACCCAGTACTTC; cdr3_aa: CASSEYSGAARAETQYF
cdr3_length: 14; v_call: TRBV27; clone_size: -; j_call: TRBJ2-2; d_call: -; cdr3_nt: TGTGCCAGCTCCAGGGCCATTAACACCGGGGAGCTGTTTTTT; cdr3_aa: CASSRAINTGELFF
cdr3_length: 18; v_call: TRBV4-3; clone_size: -; j_call: TRBJ1-3; d_call: TRBD1; cdr3_nt: TGCGCCAGCAGCCAAGGGGGACAGGGAACTTTTTTTCAGGACACCATATATTTT; cdr3_aa: CASSQGGQGTFFQDTIYF
cdr3_length: 15; v_call: TRBV4-3; clone_size: -; j_call: TRBJ1-1; d_call: -; cdr3_nt: TGCGCCAGCAGCCAAGATCGACATGGGAACACTGAAGCTTTCTTT; cdr3_aa: CASSQDRHGNTEAFF
cdr3_length: 16; v_call: TRBV30; clone_size: -; j_call: TRBJ1-2; d_call: -; cdr3_nt: TGTGCCTGGAGTGTAGTCCAAGGGGCGTTCGTGGGTGGCTACACCTTC; cdr3_aa: CAWSVVQGAFVGGYTF
cdr3_length: 13; v_call: TRBV5-1; clone_size: -; j_call: TRBJ2-1; d_call: -; cdr3_nt: TGCGCCAGCAGCTTCATGACAGGCAATGAGCAGTTCTTC; cdr3_aa: CASSFMTGNEQFF
cdr3_length: 17; v_call: TRBV9; clone_size: -; j_call: TRBJ2-2; d_call: -; cdr3_nt: TGTGCCAGCGGTGATAATAAGTGGGGCGGGGAGGCTGGGGAGCTGTTTTTT; cdr3_aa: CASGDNKWGGEAGELFF
cdr3_length: 13; v_call: TRBV30; clone_size: -; j_call: TRBJ2-7; d_call: -; cdr3_nt: TGTGCCTGGTCACAGGGCGGACGATACGAGCAGTACTTC; cdr3_aa: CAWSQGGRYEQYF
cdr3_length: 16; v_call: TRBV6-5; clone_size: -; j_call: TRBJ2-2; d_call: -; cdr3_nt: TGTGCCAGCAGTTACTCCCATTCAGGGTTCAGCGGGGAGCTGTTTTTT; cdr3_aa: CASSYSHSGFSGELFF
cdr3_length: 15; v_call: TRBV7-6; clone_size: -; j_call: TRBJ2-7; d_call: TRBD1; cdr3_nt: TGTGCCAGCAGCTCGGGACAGGGGGTAAAGTACGAGCAGTACTTC; cdr3_aa: CASSSGQGVKYEQYF
cdr3_length: 14; v_call: TRBV5-4; clone_size: -; j_call: TRBJ1-1; d_call: -; cdr3_nt: TGTGCCAGCAGCTTGACGGGGGGGAACACTGAAGCTTTCTTT; cdr3_aa: CASSLTGGNTEAFF
cdr3_length: 15; v_call: TRBV7-2; clone_size: -; j_call: TRBJ1-3; d_call: TRBD1; cdr3_nt: TGTGCCAGCAGCGGACCGGGACAGGGGTACAGCACCATATATTTT; cdr3_aa: CASSGPGQGYSTIYF
cdr3_length: 12; v_call: TRBV29-1; clone_size: -; j_call: TRBJ2-7; d_call: -; cdr3_nt: TGCAGCGTTGGAGGGACATCCTACGAGCAGTACTTC; cdr3_aa: CSVGGTSYEQYF
cdr3_length: 13; v_call: TRBV30; clone_size: -; j_call: TRBJ1-1; d_call: -; cdr3_nt: TGTGCCTGGAGTCCGGTGGTGGACACTGAAGCTTTCTTT; cdr3_aa: CAWSPVVDTEAFF
cdr3_length: 16; v_call: TRBV21-1; clone_size: once; j_call: TRBJ2-1; d_call: -; cdr3_nt: TGTGCCAGCAGCAGACTACTAGCACCTACCTACAATGAGCAGTTCTTC; cdr3_aa: CASSRLLAPTYNEQFF
cdr3_length: 15; v_call: TRBV27; clone_size: -; j_call: TRBJ2-1; d_call: TRBD1; cdr3_nt: TGTGCCAGCAGTCCACAAGCAGGGGGTGGGAATGAGCAGTTCTTC; cdr3_aa: CASSPQAGGGNEQFF
cdr3_length: 14; v_call: TRBV23-1; clone_size: -; j_call: TRBJ2-3; d_call: TRBD2; cdr3_nt: TGCGCCAGATCCCGGACTAGCTGTACAGATACGCAGTATTTT; cdr3_aa: CARSRTSCTDTQYF
cdr3_length: 16; v_call: TRBV6-6; clone_size: -; j_call: TRBJ2-7; d_call: -; cdr3_nt: TGTGCCAGCATCACAGGTTCAGGACTACCTTCCTACGAGCAGTACTTC; cdr3_aa: CASITGSGLPSYEQYF
cdr3_length: 15; v_call: TRBV7-8; clone_size: medium-sized; j_call: TRBJ2-1; d_call: TRBD2; cdr3_nt: TGTGCCAGCAGCAAGGGTGGGGAGGGTCGTAATGAGCAGTTCTTC; cdr3_aa: CASSKGGEGRNEQFF
cdr3_length: 14; v_call: TRBV27; clone_size: -; j_call: TRBJ2-7; d_call: TRBD2; cdr3_nt: TGTGCCAGCAGTTTGCGGGGGGAGGTTTACGAGCAGTACTTC; cdr3_aa: CASSLRGEVYEQYF
cdr3_length: 17; v_call: TRBV11-3; clone_size: -; j_call: TRBJ1-3; d_call: -; cdr3_nt: TGTGCCAGCAGCTCCTATGACAGCTCCGTCCCTGGAAACACCATATATTTT; cdr3_aa: CASSSYDSSVPGNTIYF
cdr3_length: 14; v_call: TRBV29-1; clone_size: -; j_call: TRBJ2-3; d_call: -; cdr3_nt: TGCAGCGTTGAGGTAGTTACTAGCACAGATACGCAGTATTTT; cdr3_aa: CSVEVVTSTDTQYF
cdr3_length: 15; v_call: TRBV6-7; clone_size: -; j_call: TRBJ2-7; d_call: -; cdr3_nt: TGTGCCAGCAGTTACTCTTTCGACACGGCCTACGAGCAGTACTTC; cdr3_aa: CASSYSFDTAYEQYF
cdr3_length: 17; v_call: TRBV29-1; clone_size: -; j_call: TRBJ2-3; d_call: TRBD1; cdr3_nt: TGCAGCGTTGAATTAGGAGATGGGACAGGGGGCTTGTATACGCAGTATTTT; cdr3_aa: CSVELGDGTGGLYTQYF
cdr3_length: 15; v_call: TRBV4-1; clone_size: -; j_call: TRBJ1-1; d_call: TRBD1; cdr3_nt: TGCGCCAGCAGCCAAAATCAGGGGGCCAACACTGAAGCTTTCTTT; cdr3_aa: CASSQNQGANTEAFF
cdr3_length: 14; v_call: TRBV30; clone_size: -; j_call: TRBJ1-5; d_call: -; cdr3_nt: TGTGCCTGGAGTGAGAACAGGAATTATCAGCCCCAGCATTTT; cdr3_aa: CAWSENRNYQPQHF
cdr3_length: 15; v_call: TRBV10-2; clone_size: -; j_call: TRBJ1-6; d_call: -; cdr3_nt: TGCGCCAGCAGTGAGGGGGGGTCCTATAATTCACCCCTCCACTTT; cdr3_aa: CASSEGGSYNSPLHF
cdr3_length: 16; v_call: TRBV10-1; clone_size: -; j_call: TRBJ2-4; d_call: -; cdr3_nt: TGCGCCAGCACCTCAGGGTGGCCCTCAGCCAAAAACATTCAGTACTTC; cdr3_aa: CASTSGWPSAKNIQYF
cdr3_length: 13; v_call: TRBV4-3; clone_size: -; j_call: TRBJ2-4; d_call: -; cdr3_nt: TGCGCCAGCAGCCAGTCACTAAAAAACATTCAGTACTTC; cdr3_aa: CASSQSLKNIQYF
cdr3_length: 14; v_call: TRBV11-3; clone_size: -; j_call: TRBJ1-2; d_call: -; cdr3_nt: TGTGCCAGCAGCGCCGGAGCCAGTATCTATGGCTACACCTTC; cdr3_aa: CASSAGASIYGYTF
cdr3_length: 16; v_call: TRBV18; clone_size: once; j_call: TRBJ1-1; d_call: -; cdr3_nt: TGTGCCAGCTCACCACAGGGAGGTGGGATGAACACTGAAGCTTTCTTT; cdr3_aa: CASSPQGGGMNTEAFF
cdr3_length: 13; v_call: TRBV6-5; clone_size: -; j_call: TRBJ2-7; d_call: -; cdr3_nt: TGTGCCAGCAGTCCCGGGACTGCGAACGAGCAGTACTTC; cdr3_aa: CASSPGTANEQYF
cdr3_length: 16; v_call: TRBV27; clone_size: -; j_call: TRBJ1-5; d_call: -; cdr3_nt: TGTGCCAGCAGTTTATTGGGTCCTAGCAGCAATCAGCCCCAGCATTTT; cdr3_aa: CASSLLGPSSNQPQHF
cdr3_length: 15; v_call: TRBV2; clone_size: few; j_call: TRBJ1-1; d_call: TRBD1; cdr3_nt: TGTGCCAGCAGTGAGACAGGGGGTAGGAACACTGAAGCTTTCTTT; cdr3_aa: CASSETGGRNTEAFF
cdr3_length: 13; v_call: TRBV29-1; clone_size: -; j_call: TRBJ2-1; d_call: TRBD2; cdr3_nt: TGCAGCGTTGAGTGGCGGGGGAACAATGAGCAGTTCTTC; cdr3_aa: CSVEWRGNNEQFF
cdr3_length: 17; v_call: TRBV14; clone_size: -; j_call: TRBJ2-3; d_call: TRBD2; cdr3_nt: TGTGCCAGCAGCCAAGACGGCCTAGCGGGGCTCTGGGATACGCAGTATTTT; cdr3_aa: CASSQDGLAGLWDTQYF
cdr3_length: 15; v_call: TRBV7-9; clone_size: few; j_call: TRBJ1-3; d_call: -; cdr3_nt: TGTGCCAGCAGCTCTAGGGGCGACTCTGGAAACACCATATATTTT; cdr3_aa: CASSSRGDSGNTIYF
cdr3_length: 9; v_call: TRBV7-9; clone_size: -; j_call: TRBJ2-7; d_call: -; cdr3_nt: TGTGCCAGCGGCCCTCAGCAGTACTTC; cdr3_aa: CASGPQQYF